Listed here are 5 T cell receptor beta chains from one sample, sequenced in a study of technical replicates of blood from a few donors. Libraries were prepared by immunoSEQ multiplex PCR; TCRdb keeps only in-frame clonotypes and omits some of them. The sample has roughly 80,000 clones, around nine tenths seen once. The sample taken for sequencing was T cells isolated from PBMCs. The receptors were sampled from a human donor in good health.

This chain uses TRBV7-9 with TRBJ2-7; D is undetermined. Trimming stripped 2 bases from V and 1 base from J, with 3 bases between. CDR1 is SEHNR, CDR2 FQNEAQ, per germline (reference sequence). The CDR3 is 12 residues long. CDR3 protein: CASSLISYEQYF. In DNA, the CDR3 is TGTGCCAGCAGCTTAATATCCTACGAGCAGTACTTC.

The chain carries TRBV7-9 and TRBJ2-5; 8 bases align to TRBD2. CDR3 length: 14 residues. The germline V gene has CDR1 SEHNR and CDR2 FQNEAQ (reference sequence). With 1 base clipped from V and 5 bases from J, the junction kept 3 bases outside the gene matches. Here the CDR3 DNA reads TGTGCCAGCAGCTTAGGGACTAGCTTCGAGACCCAGTACTTC. This sequence encodes CASSLGTSFETQYF.

This rearrangement joins TRBV11-2 to TRBJ1-2, with 12 bases identical to TRBD1. This CDR3 comprises 18 residues. CDR1 and CDR2 (germline): SGHAT, FQNNGV. V dropped 1 base and J dropped 2; count of bases not matched to a gene: 8. The CDR3 DNA is TGTGCCAGCAGCTTAGCTTCCAGGGACAGGGGGCCAAACTATGGCTACACCTTC. Encoded protein: CASSLASRDRGPNYGYTF.

The V and J genes are TRBV4-1 and TRBJ2-1; no firm D call. The V end lost 6 bases, the J end lost 0 bases, and 9 bases lay between the germline ends. The CDR3 contains 14 residues. Germline-derived CDR1 and CDR2 are MGHRA and YSYEKL. CDR3 loop: CASRPSSSYNEQFF. The CDR3 DNA follows: TGCGCCAGCAGACCCTCTAGCTCCTACAATGAGCAGTTCTTC.

The DNA of the CDR3 is TGTGCCAGCAGCCAACGGTTTTTACTAGCGGGAGTGTTTGAGCAGTTCTTC. Translated: CASSQRFLLAGVFEQFF. This chain uses TRBV4-2 with TRBJ2-1; 11 bases fit TRBD2. The junction had 12 bases not matched to a gene; V was cut back by 2 bases and J by 9 bases. Looked up from germline, CDR1 is LGHNA and CDR2 is YNFKEQ. This CDR3 region has 17 residues.